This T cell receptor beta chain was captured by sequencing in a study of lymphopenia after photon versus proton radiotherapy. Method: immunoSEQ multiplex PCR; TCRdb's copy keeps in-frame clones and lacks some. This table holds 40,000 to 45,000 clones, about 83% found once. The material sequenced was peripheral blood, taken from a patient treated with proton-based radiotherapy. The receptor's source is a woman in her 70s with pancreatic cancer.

The CDR3: CASSQDPGTSGNTIYF. In DNA form, the CDR3 reads TGCGCCAGCAGCCAAGATCCAGGAACCTCTGGAAACACCATATATTTT. The gene calls are TRBV4-3 and TRBJ1-3; no clear D. Trimming removed 0 bases at V and 0 bases at J, with 9 bases between. Germline CDR1 and CDR2: LGHNA and YSLEER. This CDR3 region has 16 residues.